These T cell receptor beta chains were read from a single sample in a study of T cells in Graves' hyperthyroidism and ophthalmopathy. Via MiXCR, TCRdb re-called the multiplex PCR reads, giving one row per CDR3 protein. The sample shows some 200,000 distinct CDR3 sequences, roughly 17% of them seen only once. Material: blood. These receptors all stem from a woman in her forties or fifties with Graves' hyperthyroidism. Both conserved end residues are part of each CDR3. A D gene is named only where the DNA matches it firmly. Not all rows give a size; the values are once, few, many and, for expanded clones, a class.

j_gene	d_gene	v_gene	abundance	CDR3aa	CDR3nt
TRBJ2-7	.	TRBV7-2	many	CASSLGIGREQYF	TGTGCCAGCAGCTTAGGCATTGGACGCGAGCAGTACTTC
TRBJ2-1	.	TRBV3-1	many	CASSQTGTTSYNEQFF	TGTGCCAGCAGCCAGACCGGGACAACCTCCTACAATGAGCAGTTCTTC
TRBJ2-5	.	TRBV7-8	many	CASSLEGRQETQYF	TGTGCCAGCAGCTTAGAGGGCAGACAAGAGACCCAGTACTTC
TRBJ1-4	TRBD1	TRBV4-1	.	CASSQADRVNEKLFF	TGCGCCAGCAGCCAAGCGGACAGGGTCAATGAAAAACTGTTTTTT
TRBJ1-2	TRBD1	TRBV2	many	CASSPDRGSYGYTF	TGTGCCAGCAGTCCGGACAGGGGTAGCTATGGCTACACCTTC
TRBJ2-1	.	TRBV3-1	many	CASSQDSGSGNYNEQFF	TGTGCCAGCAGCCAAGATTCGGGTAGCGGAAACTACAATGAGCAGTTCTTC
TRBJ1-5	TRBD1	TRBV2	many	CASIADRGQPQHF	TGTGCCAGCATCGCCGACAGGGGTCAGCCCCAGCATTTT
TRBJ2-7	TRBD2	TRBV7-2	.	CASSQAGTSGSREQYF	TGTGCCAGCAGCCAAGCCGGGACTAGCGGGAGTCGCGAGCAGTACTTC
TRBJ2-3	.	TRBV3-1	.	CASSQFGGRYTDTQYF	TGTGCCAGCAGCCAATTCGGTGGCAGGTACACAGATACGCAGTATTTT
TRBJ2-7	.	TRBV27	.	CASSSDLAQGEQYF	TGTGCCAGCAGTTCGGACCTAGCGCAAGGGGAGCAGTACTTC
TRBJ2-1	TRBD2	TRBV7-9	.	CASSLAGSSGRSPYNEQFF	TGTGCCAGCAGCTTAGCGGGGTCTAGCGGGAGGAGTCCCTACAATGAGCAGTTCTTC
TRBJ1-5	.	TRBV7-2	many	CASSLAGNGNQPQHF	TGTGCCAGCAGCTTAGCAGGGAATGGCAATCAGCCCCAGCATTTT
TRBJ2-7	TRBD2	TRBV28	many	CASSQKTSGRIYEQYF	TGTGCCAGCAGCCAGAAAACTAGCGGGAGAATATACGAGCAGTACTTC
TRBJ2-1	.	TRBV5-1	many	CASSVRGGGVAEQFF	TGCGCCAGCAGCGTAAGGGGTGGCGGTGTGGCTGAGCAGTTCTTC
TRBJ2-3	TRBD2	TRBV20-1	many	CSARAMTSEADTQYF	TGCAGTGCTAGAGCCATGACTAGCGAGGCAGATACGCAGTATTTT
TRBJ2-5	TRBD2	TRBV12-3/TRBV12-4	many	CASSFAVSSGSAETQYF	TGTGCCAGCAGTTTTGCTGTTTCTAGCGGGAGTGCGGAGACCCAGTACTTC
TRBJ2-1	TRBD2	TRBV11-2	many	CASSLGLAGGDEQFF	TGTGCCAGCAGCTTAGGACTAGCGGGAGGCGATGAGCAGTTCTTC
TRBJ1-2	.	TRBV20-1	.	CSARFNLNYGYTF	TGCAGTGCTAGATTCAACCTAAACTATGGCTACACCTTC
TRBJ2-5	TRBD1	TRBV20-1	few	CSARGQDKGKTQYF	TGCAGTGCTCGGGGACAGGATAAGGGGAAGACCCAGTACTTC
TRBJ1-1	.	TRBV27	many	CASSRFARQVSEAFF	TGTGCCAGCAGTAGGTTCGCCCGGCAGGTTTCTGAAGCTTTCTTT
TRBJ1-2	TRBD1	TRBV30	many	CAWTQGDGYTF	TGTGCCTGGACTCAGGGGGATGGCTACACCTTC
TRBJ2-1	TRBD1	TRBV7-9	few	CASSTPGQGDNEQFF	TGTGCCAGCAGCACGCCGGGACAGGGAGACAATGAGCAGTTCTTC
TRBJ2-7	.	TRBV10-2	many	CASSDIGGYEQYF	TGCGCCAGCAGTGACATAGGGGGGTACGAGCAGTACTTC
TRBJ1-5	.	TRBV12-3/TRBV12-4	many	CASSLGGRNQPQHF	TGTGCCAGCAGTTTAGGAGGGAGGAATCAGCCCCAGCATTTT
TRBJ2-1	.	TRBV2	many	CASRSRLGDGNEQFF	TGTGCCAGCAGGTCGCGCCTTGGGGATGGGAATGAGCAGTTCTTC
TRBJ1-5	.	TRBV15	.	CATSRDPGGHQPQHF	TGTGCCACCAGCAGAGATCCCGGGGGCCATCAGCCCCAGCATTTT
TRBJ2-7	TRBD2	TRBV6-4	few	CASSELKASGTYEQYF	TGTGCCAGCAGTGAATTGAAAGCTAGCGGGACTTACGAGCAGTACTTC
TRBJ2-1	TRBD2	TRBV28	many	CASSFGREGRSEQFF	TGTGCCAGCAGTTTCGGGCGGGAGGGCCGTAGTGAGCAGTTCTTC
TRBJ1-6	.	TRBV7-9	.	CASRAGAHNSPLHF	TGTGCCAGCAGGGCCGGCGCCCATAATTCACCCCTCCACTTT
TRBJ1-2	TRBD1	TRBV3-1	few	CASSRTGTGEGGYTF	TGTGCCAGCAGCCGTACCGGGACAGGGGAAGGGGGCTACACCTTC
TRBJ2-7	.	TRBV5-1	.	CASSLDQPGLHEQYF	TGCGCCAGCAGCTTGGACCAGCCGGGACTCCACGAGCAGTACTTC
TRBJ2-7	.	TRBV11-1	many	CASSLKRGSYEQYF	TGTGCCAGCAGCTTAAAAAGGGGGTCCTACGAGCAGTACTTC
TRBJ1-4	.	TRBV9	once	CASSVSGRAEKLFF	TGTGCCAGCAGCGTTTCGGGCAGGGCGGAAAAACTGTTTTTT
TRBJ2-1	.	TRBV6-2/TRBV6-3	few	CASSSRDTNSYNEQFF	TGTGCCAGCAGTTCCCGGGACACCAACTCCTACAATGAGCAGTTCTTC
TRBJ2-1	.	TRBV20-1	many	CSARGARILYEQFF	TGCAGTGCTAGAGGGGCTAGAATCTTGTATGAGCAGTTCTTC
TRBJ1-2	TRBD1	TRBV5-1	few	CASSRTPGQGNGYTF	TGCGCCAGCAGCCGGACTCCGGGACAGGGAAACGGCTACACCTTC
TRBJ2-1	.	TRBV11-2	.	CASSLDAGSPYNEQFF	TGTGCCAGCAGCTTAGACGCAGGGAGTCCCTACAATGAGCAGTTCTTC
TRBJ2-1	TRBD2	TRBV4-1	.	CASRVAGGKYNEQFF	TGCGCCAGCCGGGTGGCGGGAGGAAAATACAATGAGCAGTTCTTC
TRBJ1-4	.	TRBV28	many	CASTRWGTSNEKLFF	TGTGCCAGCACCAGGTGGGGGACAAGTAATGAAAAACTGTTTTTT
TRBJ2-1	.	TRBV29-1	many	CSAGASGTGGNEQFF	TGCAGCGCTGGGGCTTCCGGGACCGGTGGCAATGAGCAGTTCTTC
TRBJ2-7	.	TRBV5-1	many	CASSLVPDEQYF	TGCGCCAGCAGCTTGGTTCCTGACGAGCAGTACTTC
TRBJ2-7	.	TRBV7-3	many	CASSLTADSSYEQYF	TGTGCCAGCAGCTTAACGGCGGATAGCTCCTACGAGCAGTACTTC
TRBJ1-1	.	TRBV20-1	many	CSARYGTEAFF	TGCAGTGCTAGATATGGGACTGAAGCTTTCTTT
TRBJ2-7	TRBD2	TRBV6-5	.	CASSYSGASGHNSYEQYF	TGTGCCAGCAGTTACTCCGGAGCTAGCGGGCATAATTCCTACGAGCAGTACTTC
TRBJ2-5	TRBD1	TRBV20-1	many	CSASTGPREETQYF	TGCAGTGCTTCGACAGGGCCACGGGAAGAGACCCAGTACTTC
TRBJ2-2	TRBD2	TRBV6-1	few	CASTQMSGRRTGELFF	TGTGCCAGCACTCAGATGAGCGGGAGAAGGACCGGGGAGCTGTTTTTT
TRBJ2-2	.	TRBV24-1	.	CATSDQGRHNTGELFF	TGTGCCACCAGTGACCAAGGACGCCATAACACCGGGGAGCTGTTTTTT
TRBJ2-3	.	TRBV9	.	CASILQGTDTQYF	TGCGCCAGCATCCTGCAGGGAACAGATACGCAGTATTTT
TRBJ1-2	.	TRBV12-3/TRBV12-4	many	CASSPLAGTNYGYTF	TGTGCCAGCAGTCCGCTGGCCGGGACCAACTATGGCTACACCTTC
TRBJ2-3	.	TRBV2	many	CASSEDRSGDTQYF	TGTGCCAGCAGTGAAGACAGGTCGGGAGATACGCAGTATTTT
TRBJ1-1	TRBD1	TRBV5-5	many	CASSREGQMNTEAFF	TGTGCCAGCAGCAGAGAGGGACAGATGAACACTGAAGCTTTCTTT
TRBJ2-5	TRBD1	TRBV20-1	many	CSAEQGGEETQYF	TGCAGTGCAGAACAGGGGGGAGAAGAGACCCAGTACTTC
TRBJ1-5	TRBD1	TRBV7-9	many	CASSVGTDNSNQPQHF	TGTGCCAGCAGCGTCGGGACAGACAATAGCAATCAGCCCCAGCATTTT
TRBJ1-5	.	TRBV27	.	CASSKRGANNQPQHF	TGTGCCAGCAGCAAGCGGGGGGCGAACAATCAGCCCCAGCATTTT